One sample yielded the 18 T cell receptor beta chains listed below, sequenced in a study of blood T cell repertoires in COVID-19. Clones were sequenced by immunoSEQ multiplex PCR, and TCRdb holds only the in-frame ones, with some missing. The data show just under 90,000 clones, 90% seen once. Material: peripheral blood. Receptors originate from a man in his fifties or sixties with acute or convalescent COVID-19.

The rearrangement joins TRBV27 to TRBJ2-7; 7 nucleotides line up with TRBD1. Germline CDR1 and CDR2: MNHEY and SMNVEV (reference sequence). The V segment lost 3 bases and the J segment 3 bases; nucleotides outside the gene matches: 5. This CDR3 region has 14 residues. The chain's CDR3 is CASSFGTADYEQYF. The CDR3, as DNA: TGTGCCAGCAGTTTTGGGACAGCAGACTACGAGCAGTACTTC.

V and J are TRBV15 and TRBJ2-1; D perhaps matches TRBD2 (6 bases). Germline CDR1 and CDR2: LNHNV and YYDKDF (reference sequence). The germline V and J ends were trimmed by 0 bases and 8 bases, with 14 bases remaining between them. This CDR3 is 15 amino acids long. The CDR3 coding sequence is TGTGCCACCAGCAGAGATCCCCGCCCGGGGGATGAGCAGTTCTTC. Its protein is CATSRDPRPGDEQFF.

The chain joins TRBV6-4 to TRBJ2-1, with TRBD2 matching over 10 bases. The CDR3 loop spans 15 amino acids. CDR1 and CDR2 (germline): MRHNA, SNTAGT. V trimming: 4 bases; J trimming: 2 bases; junction bases outside the gene matches: 2. The CDR3 region has the DNA TGTGCCAGCAGTGTGGGACTAGCGACCTACAATGAGCAGTTCTTC. It is translated as CASSVGLATYNEQFF.

The V and J genes are TRBV10-3 and TRBJ1-5; D might be TRBD1 (5 bases). This CDR3 has 14 residues. CDR1 and CDR2 (germline): ENHRY, SYGVKD. Trimming pared 2 bases from V and 6 bases from J, leaving 11 bases between. CDR3 DNA: TGTGCCATCAGTGAGGTAGTTCAGGGTCAGCCCCAGCATTTT. Its translation is CAISEVVQGQPQHF.

The chain is built from TRBV3-1 (or the pseudogene TRBV3-2) and TRBJ1-1; the D is unclear. The CDR3 contains 16 residues. Germline V lookup: CDR1 LGHDT, CDR2 YNNKEL (reference sequence). Trimming took 0 bases from V and 0 from J, leaving 11 bases between them. Here the CDR3 DNA reads TGTGCCAGCAGCCAAGAGAGGGATTTTATGAACACTGAAGCTTTCTTT. Encoded protein: CASSQERDFMNTEAFF.

The rearrangement joins TRBV21-1 to TRBJ2-3; TRBD2, the D gene given by the table, was not confirmed from the DNA. TRBV21-1 is deemed a pseudogene. The CDR3 loop spans 14 amino acids. The CDR3 nucleotides are TGTGCCACCAAACTAGCGGGAGAGGTAGATACGCAGTATTTT. Protein product: CATKLAGEVDTQYF.

V usage is TRBV30 and J usage is TRBJ2-1; 14 bases are a match to TRBD2. Unmatched junction bases numbered 8, after V lost 3 bases and J lost 10 bases. This CDR3 is 15 amino acids long. Germline V gene sequence: CDR1 GTSNPN, CDR2 SVGIG (reference sequence). CDR3 loop: CAWRRGLAGAREQFF. The DNA for the CDR3 is TGTGCCTGGAGAAGGGGACTAGCGGGAGCTCGGGAGCAGTTCTTC.

This chain uses TRBV5-1 with TRBJ2-7; D might be TRBD2 (6 bases). V dropped 0 bases and J dropped 3 bases, with 13 bases sitting between them. Looked up from germline, CDR1 is SGHRS and CDR2 is YFSETQ. This CDR3 is 15 amino acids long. The CDR3 coding sequence is TGCGCCAGCAGCTTGGGGCTAGCGAGGGGCTACGAGCAGTACTTC. This encodes CASSLGLARGYEQYF.

The chain links TRBV5-1 to TRBJ1-4; tentatively, D is TRBD1 (5 bases). V gave up 5 bases and J gave up 0 bases, with 8 bases separating them. Looked up from germline, CDR1 is SGHRS and CDR2 is YFSETQ. This CDR3 has 14 residues. DNA of the CDR3: TGCGCCAGCAGTGGGGGGGCAACTAATGAAAAACTGTTTTTT. This sequence encodes CASSGGATNEKLFF.

The CDR3 DNA reads as TGTGCCAGCAGCTCTAGCGGGAGTCCTACCTACGAGCAGTACTTC. It encodes CASSSSGSPTYEQYF. This chain links TRBV7-2 with TRBJ2-7; 10 nucleotides align to TRBD2. With V trimmed by 4 bases and J by 2 bases, 5 bases remained unmatched. The CDR3 extends over 15 amino acids. Germline CDR1 SGHTA, CDR2 FQGNSA.

The rearrangement uses TRBV4-2 and TRBJ1-6; 10 bases align to TRBD1. Trimming cost V 4 bases and J 14 bases; bases outside gene matches: 8. The germline V gene encodes CDR1 LGHNA and CDR2 YNFKEQ. The CDR3 is 14 amino acids. CDR3 loop: CASSPGTGVFSLHF. The CDR3 DNA reads TGTGCCAGCAGCCCTGGGACAGGGGTATTTTCCCTCCACTTT.

The genes are TRBV13 and TRBJ2-1, with 9 bases that match TRBD2. Germline lookup yields CDR1 PRHDT and CDR2 FYEKMQ (reference sequence). Unmatched junction bases numbered 4, after V lost 3 bases and J lost 7 bases. This CDR3 has 14 residues. The DNA of the CDR3 is TGTGCCAGCAGCTTTGGTAGCGGGAGAAATGAGCAGTTCTTC. It yields the protein CASSFGSGRNEQFF.

This clone has just one count. The chain couples TRBV30 to TRBJ1-5, with D perhaps matching TRBD1 (6 bases). V shed 0 bases and J shed 3 bases, with 9 bases lying between them. Germline CDR1 is GTSNPN and CDR2 is SVGIG (reference sequence). The CDR3 contains 14 residues. DNA for the CDR3: TGTGCCTGGAGTGTAGGGACAAACAATCAGCCCCAGCATTTT. Translated: CAWSVGTNNQPQHF.

The genes are TRBV19 and TRBJ2-1; 7 bases are shared with TRBD1. Germline V gene data show CDR1 as LNHDA and CDR2 as SQIVND (reference sequence). V lost 3 bases, J lost 3 bases, and 5 bases stayed unmatched. The CDR3 extends over 15 amino acids. The CDR3 nucleotides read TGTGCCAGTAGTATGGGACAGAGCCGCTACAATGAGCAGTTCTTC. Amino acids: CASSMGQSRYNEQFF.

The chain joins TRBV6-5 to TRBJ1-1; the D gene is possibly TRBD1 (6 bases). V was clipped by 0 bases and J by 4 bases, with 12 bases between them. CDR3 length: 15 amino acids. Germline V gives CDR1 MNHEY, CDR2 SVGAGI. The CDR3 sequence: CASSYSPGVLTEAFF. CDR3 coding DNA: TGTGCCAGCAGTTACTCACCAGGGGTTCTCACTGAAGCTTTCTTT.

This chain joins TRBV7-6 and TRBJ2-2; 7 bases line up with TRBD1. CDR1 and CDR2 (germline): SGHVS, FNYEAQ. CDR3 length: 15 amino acids. Trimming at V came to 5 bases and at J to 8 bases, leaving 11 bases not matched to a gene. Here the CDR3 DNA reads TGTGCCAGCAGCACTTCCGGGACAGAATTGGGGGAGCTGTTTTTT. Protein product: CASSTSGTELGELFF.

V and J are TRBV20-1 and TRBJ2-1; 7 nucleotides agree with TRBD2. Trimming cost V 3 bases and J 2 bases; bases outside gene matches: 10. The CDR3 is made up of 16 amino acids. The germline V gene has CDR1 DFQATT and CDR2 SNEGSKA (reference sequence). The CDR3 region is CSASMTSSPTYNEQFF. The CDR3 DNA reads as TGCAGTGCTAGTATGACTAGCTCACCTACCTACAATGAGCAGTTCTTC.

The V call is TRBV19, the J call TRBJ1-5, with D possibly being TRBD1 (5 bases). CDR1 and CDR2 from the germline V gene are LNHDA and SQIVND (reference sequence). CDR3 length equals 15 residues. V dropped 3 bases and J dropped 7 bases, with 16 bases sitting between them. The CDR3, as DNA: TGTGCCAGTAGTATTTTAGGTTCTACAGGCCAGCCCCAGCATTTT. Protein sequence: CASSILGSTGQPQHF.